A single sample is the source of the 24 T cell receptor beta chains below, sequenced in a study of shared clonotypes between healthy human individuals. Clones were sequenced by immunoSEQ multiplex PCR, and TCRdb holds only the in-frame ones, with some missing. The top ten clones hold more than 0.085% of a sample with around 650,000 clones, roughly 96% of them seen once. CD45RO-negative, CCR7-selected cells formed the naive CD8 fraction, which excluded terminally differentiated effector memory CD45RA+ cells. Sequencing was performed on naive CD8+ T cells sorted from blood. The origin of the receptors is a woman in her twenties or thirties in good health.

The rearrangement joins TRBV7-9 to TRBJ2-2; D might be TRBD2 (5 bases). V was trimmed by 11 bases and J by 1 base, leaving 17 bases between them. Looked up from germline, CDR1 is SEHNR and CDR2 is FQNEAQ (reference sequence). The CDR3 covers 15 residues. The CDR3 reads CAEQLIRGNTGELFF. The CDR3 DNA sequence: TGTGCCGAGCAGCTTATTCGGGGGAACACCGGGGAGCTGTTTTTT.

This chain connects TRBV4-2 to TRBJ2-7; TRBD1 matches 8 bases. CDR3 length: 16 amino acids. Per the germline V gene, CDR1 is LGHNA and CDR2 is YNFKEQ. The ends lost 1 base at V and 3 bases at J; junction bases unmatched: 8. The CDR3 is CASSQAKGQGLYEQYF. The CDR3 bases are TGTGCCAGCAGCCAAGCAAAAGGACAGGGACTCTACGAGCAGTACTTC.

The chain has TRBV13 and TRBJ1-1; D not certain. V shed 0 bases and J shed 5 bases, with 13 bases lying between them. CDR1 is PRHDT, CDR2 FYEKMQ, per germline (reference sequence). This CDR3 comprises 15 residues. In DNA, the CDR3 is TGTGCCAGCAGCTTAGGCCCGACCCCTCATACTGAAGCTTTCTTT. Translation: CASSLGPTPHTEAFF.

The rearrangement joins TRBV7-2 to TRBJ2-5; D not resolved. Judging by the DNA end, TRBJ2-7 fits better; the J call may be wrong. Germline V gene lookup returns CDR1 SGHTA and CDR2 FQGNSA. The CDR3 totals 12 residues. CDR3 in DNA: TGTGCCAGCAGCCCCAGCTCCTACGAGCAGTACTTC. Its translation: CASSPSSYEQYF.

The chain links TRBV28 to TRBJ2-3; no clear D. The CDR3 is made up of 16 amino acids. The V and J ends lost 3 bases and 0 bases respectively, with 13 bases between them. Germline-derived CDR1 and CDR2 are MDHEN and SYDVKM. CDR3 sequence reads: CASSFARPFSTDTQYF. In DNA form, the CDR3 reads TGTGCCAGCAGTTTTGCCCGTCCCTTCAGCACAGATACGCAGTATTTT.

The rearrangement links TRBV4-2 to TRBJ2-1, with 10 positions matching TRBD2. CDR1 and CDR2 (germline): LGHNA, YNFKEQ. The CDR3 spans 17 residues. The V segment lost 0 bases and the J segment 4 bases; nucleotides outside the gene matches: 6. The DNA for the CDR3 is TGTGCCAGCAGCCAAGATCCAGGACTAGCGGCATACAATGAGCAGTTCTTC. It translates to CASSQDPGLAAYNEQFF.

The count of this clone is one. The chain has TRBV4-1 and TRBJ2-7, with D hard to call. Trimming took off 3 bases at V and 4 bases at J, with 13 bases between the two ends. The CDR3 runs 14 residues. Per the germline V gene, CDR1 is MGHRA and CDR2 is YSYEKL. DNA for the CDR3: TGCGCCAGCAGCCAGGAACACATCCGATACGAGCAGTACTTC. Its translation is CASSQEHIRYEQYF.

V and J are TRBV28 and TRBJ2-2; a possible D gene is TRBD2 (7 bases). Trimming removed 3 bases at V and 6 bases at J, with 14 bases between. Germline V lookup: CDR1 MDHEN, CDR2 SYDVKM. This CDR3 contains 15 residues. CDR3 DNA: TGTGCCAGCAGTTTCTGGGGGGGGGCGCCCGGGGAGCTGTTTTTT. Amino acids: CASSFWGGAPGELFF.

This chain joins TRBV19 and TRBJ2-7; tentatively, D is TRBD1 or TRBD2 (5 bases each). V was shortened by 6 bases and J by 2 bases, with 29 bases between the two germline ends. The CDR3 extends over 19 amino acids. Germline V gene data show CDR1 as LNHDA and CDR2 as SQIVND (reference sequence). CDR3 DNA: TGTGCCAGTAGCCCTCCCATGCGCTGGGGGACCCCCTTCGCCTACGAGCAGTACTTC. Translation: CASSPPMRWGTPFAYEQYF. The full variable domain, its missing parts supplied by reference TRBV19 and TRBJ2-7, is DGGITQSPKYLFRKEGQNVTLSCEQNLNHDAMYWYRQDPGQGLRLIYYSQIVNDFQKGDIAEGYSVSREKKESFPLTVTSAQKNPTAFYLCASSPPMRWGTPFAYEQYFGPGTRLTVT.

CDR3 bases: TGCAGCGTTGAACCACTCGGCTACAATGAGCAGTTCTTC. Encoded protein: CSVEPLGYNEQFF. This chain uses TRBV29-1 with TRBJ2-1, with D uncertain. Germline V gene lookup returns CDR1 SQVTM and CDR2 ANQGSEA. This CDR3 contains 13 residues. Trimming removed 2 bases at V and 3 bases at J, with 8 bases between.

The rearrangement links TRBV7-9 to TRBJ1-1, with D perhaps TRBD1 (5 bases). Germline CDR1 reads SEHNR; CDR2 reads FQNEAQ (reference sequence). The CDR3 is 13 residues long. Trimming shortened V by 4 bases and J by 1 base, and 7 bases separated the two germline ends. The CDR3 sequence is CASSSGQNTEAFF. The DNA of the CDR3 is TGTGCCAGCAGCTCAGGGCAGAACACTGAAGCTTTCTTT.

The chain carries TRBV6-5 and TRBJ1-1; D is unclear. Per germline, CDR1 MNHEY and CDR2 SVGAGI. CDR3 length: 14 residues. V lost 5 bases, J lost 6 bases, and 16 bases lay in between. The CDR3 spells CASSPTTRWAEAFF. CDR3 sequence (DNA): TGTGCCAGCAGTCCGACGACTAGGTGGGCTGAAGCTTTCTTT.

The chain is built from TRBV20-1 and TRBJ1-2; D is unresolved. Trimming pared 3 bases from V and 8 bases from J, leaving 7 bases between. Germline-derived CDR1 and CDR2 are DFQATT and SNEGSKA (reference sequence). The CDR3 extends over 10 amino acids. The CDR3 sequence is CSARAEGYTF. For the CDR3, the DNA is TGCAGTGCTAGGGCGGAAGGCTACACCTTC.

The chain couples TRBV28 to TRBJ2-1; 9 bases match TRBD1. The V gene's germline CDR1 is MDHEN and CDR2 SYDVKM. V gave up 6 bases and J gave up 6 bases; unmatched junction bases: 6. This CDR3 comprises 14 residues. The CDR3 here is CASRFRQGVNEQFF. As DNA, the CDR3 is TGTGCCAGCAGATTCAGACAGGGGGTCAATGAGCAGTTCTTC.

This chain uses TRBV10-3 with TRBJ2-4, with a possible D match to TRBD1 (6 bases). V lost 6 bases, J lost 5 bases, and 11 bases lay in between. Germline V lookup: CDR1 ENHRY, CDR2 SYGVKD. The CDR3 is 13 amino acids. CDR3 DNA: TGTGCCATCAGGTCGGACAGCCAAAACATTCAGTACTTC. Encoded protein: CAIRSDSQNIQYF.

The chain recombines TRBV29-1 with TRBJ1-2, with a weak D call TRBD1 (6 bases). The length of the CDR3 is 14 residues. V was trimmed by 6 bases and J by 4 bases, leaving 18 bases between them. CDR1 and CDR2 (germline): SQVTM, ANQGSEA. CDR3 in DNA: TGCAGCGTGACCGACACCGGGACATTCTATGGCTACACCTTC. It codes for CSVTDTGTFYGYTF.

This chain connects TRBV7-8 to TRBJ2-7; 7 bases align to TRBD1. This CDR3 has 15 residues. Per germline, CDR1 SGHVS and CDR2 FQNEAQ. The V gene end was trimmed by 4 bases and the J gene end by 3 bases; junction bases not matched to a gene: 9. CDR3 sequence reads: CASSSTGNILYEQYF. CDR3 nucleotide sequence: TGTGCCAGCAGCTCGACAGGGAATATTCTCTACGAGCAGTACTTC.

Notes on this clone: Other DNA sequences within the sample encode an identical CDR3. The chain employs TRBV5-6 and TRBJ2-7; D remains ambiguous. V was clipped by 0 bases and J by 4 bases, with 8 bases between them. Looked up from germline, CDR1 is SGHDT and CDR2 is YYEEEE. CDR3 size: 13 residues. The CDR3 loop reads CASSLVTAYEQYF. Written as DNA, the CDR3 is TGTGCCAGCAGCTTGGTGACCGCTTACGAGCAGTACTTC.

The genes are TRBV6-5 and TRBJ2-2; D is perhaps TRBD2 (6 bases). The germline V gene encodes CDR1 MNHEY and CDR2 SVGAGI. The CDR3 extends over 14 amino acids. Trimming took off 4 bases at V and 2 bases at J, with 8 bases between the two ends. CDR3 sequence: CASSSDYNTGELFF. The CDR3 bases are TGTGCCAGCAGTTCGGACTATAACACCGGGGAGCTGTTTTTT.

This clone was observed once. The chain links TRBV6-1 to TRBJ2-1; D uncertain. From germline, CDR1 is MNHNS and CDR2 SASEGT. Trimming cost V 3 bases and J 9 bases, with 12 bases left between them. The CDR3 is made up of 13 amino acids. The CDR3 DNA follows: TGTGCCAGCAGTGAGGTGGGGTCGGTTGAGCAGTTCTTC. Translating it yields CASSEVGSVEQFF.

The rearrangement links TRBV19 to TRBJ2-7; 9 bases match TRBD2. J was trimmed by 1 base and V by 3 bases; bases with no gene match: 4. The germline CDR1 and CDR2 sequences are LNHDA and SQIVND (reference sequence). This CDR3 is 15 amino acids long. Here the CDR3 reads CASSMGGRGSYEQYF. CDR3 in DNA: TGTGCCAGTAGTATGGGCGGGAGGGGGTCCTACGAGCAGTACTTC. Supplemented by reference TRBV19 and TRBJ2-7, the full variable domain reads DGGITQSPKYLFRKEGQNVTLSCEQNLNHDAMYWYRQDPGQGLRLIYYSQIVNDFQKGDIAEGYSVSREKKESFPLTVTSAQKNPTAFYLCASSMGGRGSYEQYFGPGTRLTVT.

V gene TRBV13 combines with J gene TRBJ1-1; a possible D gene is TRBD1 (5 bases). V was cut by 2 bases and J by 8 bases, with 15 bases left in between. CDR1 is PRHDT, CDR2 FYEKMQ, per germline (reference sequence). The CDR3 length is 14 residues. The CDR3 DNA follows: TGTGCCAGCAGCTTACCGGATAAGGGACCCGAAGCTTTCTTT. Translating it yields CASSLPDKGPEAFF.

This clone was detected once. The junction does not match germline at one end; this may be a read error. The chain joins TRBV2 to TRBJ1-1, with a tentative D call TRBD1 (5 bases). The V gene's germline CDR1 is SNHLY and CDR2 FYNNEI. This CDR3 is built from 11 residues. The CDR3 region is CASSPGTSPFF. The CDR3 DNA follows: TGTGCCAGCAGTCCCGGGACTTCACCTTTTTTT.

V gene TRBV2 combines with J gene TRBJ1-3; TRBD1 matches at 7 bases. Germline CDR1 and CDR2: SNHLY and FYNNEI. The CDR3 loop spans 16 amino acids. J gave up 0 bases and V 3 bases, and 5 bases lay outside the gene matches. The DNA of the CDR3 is TGTGCCAGCAGTGAGCGGACAGGCTACTCTGGAAACACCATATATTTT. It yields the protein CASSERTGYSGNTIYF.